This TCR beta chain was captured by sequencing in a study of OX40 agonist ivuxolimab in advanced cancers. Per germline, CDR1 MNHNS and CDR2 SASEGT. This CDR3 has 13 amino acids. V was shortened by 6 bases and J by 7 bases, with 13 bases between the two germline ends. Some clones are missing from TCRdb's copy, which holds only in-frame ones; the method was immunoSEQ multiplex PCR. The sample has tens of thousands of clones, about 80% seen once. The starting material was CD4+ or CD8+ T cells sorted from blood, obtained in a trial of the OX40 agonist ivuxolimab. The J gene is TRBJ1-5, the V gene TRBV6-1; D gene uncertain. The receptor was isolated from an adult with an advanced solid tumor such as melanoma, head and neck, liver or kidney cancer. The CDR3: CASRNGESQPQHF. The CDR3 bases are TGTGCCAGCAGAAATGGGGAGAGCCAGCCCCAGCATTTT.